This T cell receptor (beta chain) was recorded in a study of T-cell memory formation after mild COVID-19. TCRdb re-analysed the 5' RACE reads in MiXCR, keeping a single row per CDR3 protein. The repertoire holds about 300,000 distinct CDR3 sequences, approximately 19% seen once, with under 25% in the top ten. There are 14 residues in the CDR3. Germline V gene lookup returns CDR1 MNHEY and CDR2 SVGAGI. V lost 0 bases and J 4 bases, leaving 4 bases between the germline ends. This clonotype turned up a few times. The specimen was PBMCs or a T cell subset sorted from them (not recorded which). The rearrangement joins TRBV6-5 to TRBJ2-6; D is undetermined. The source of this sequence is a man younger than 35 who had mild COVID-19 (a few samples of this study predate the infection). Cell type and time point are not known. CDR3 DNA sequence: TGTGCCAGCAGTTACTCCCAGGGGGCCAACGTCCTGACTTTC. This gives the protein CASSYSQGANVLTF.